The rows below give T cell receptor beta chains drawn from one sample of a study of blood T cells in healthy people across ages. Each CDR3 protein is one row after TCRdb ran MiXCR on the 5' RACE reads. This sample carries roughly 680,000 distinct CDR3 sequences, over 40% of them seen once, and the ten largest clones take approximately 13%. The sequencing input was blood. Source of these receptors: a woman of 80 years or more in good health. Both conserved end residues are part of each CDR3. Each record gives: J gene, clone size, V gene, D gene, CDR3 DNA, CDR3 protein. A D gene is named only where the DNA matches it firmly. Rows give clone size only sometimes, using once, few, many, or a class for an expanded clone.

TRBJ1-2	many	TRBV20-1	-	TGCAGTGCTAGGAGACAGGAGGCCTATGGCTACACCTTC	CSARRQEAYGYTF
TRBJ2-3	-	TRBV20-1	TRBD2	TGCAGTGCTAGAGATCTTCGGGAGGTTGGGAGCACAGATACGCAGTATTTT	CSARDLREVGSTDTQYF
TRBJ1-3	-	TRBV5-1	-	TGCGCCAGCAGCGACACAGCTTCCTCTGGAAACACCATATATTTT	CASSDTASSGNTIYF
TRBJ1-2	-	TRBV3-1	TRBD1	TGTGCCAGCAGCCACGGACAGGGGCAGAATGGCTACACCTTC	CASSHGQGQNGYTF
TRBJ2-5	once	TRBV24-1	TRBD2	TGTGCCACCAGTGATGGGGGACTAGCTGGAGAGACCCAGTACTTC	CATSDGGLAGETQYF
TRBJ1-1	few	TRBV5-1	-	TGCGCCAGCAGAGCTCAGGGGAACACTGAAGCTTTCTTT	CASRAQGNTEAFF
TRBJ2-1	many	TRBV2	-	TGTGCCAGCAGTGAAGGGAGGGCCGGGGAGCAGTTCTTC	CASSEGRAGEQFF
TRBJ1-1	-	TRBV5-1	-	TGCGCCAGCAGCTTGGCCATGTCGGCAGCGAACACTGAGGCTTTCTTT	CASSLAMSAANTEAFF
TRBJ1-6	few	TRBV6-1	-	TGTGCCAGCAGTTCGCGACAGAACTATAATTCACCCCTCCACTTT	CASSSRQNYNSPLHF
TRBJ1-1	few	TRBV12-3/TRBV12-4	TRBD1	TGTGCCAGCAGTCCACGACAGGGGGCCGCGGACACTGAAGCTTTCTTT	CASSPRQGAADTEAFF
TRBJ2-3	-	TRBV2	-	TGTGCCAGCAGCACGGACTCCAGCTCTGGAACGCAGTATTTT	CASSTDSSSGTQYF
TRBJ2-7	-	TRBV29-1	TRBD1	TGCAGCGTTGAGCTGACAGGGAAGATGTACGAGCAGTACTTC	CSVELTGKMYEQYF
TRBJ1-4	-	TRBV29-1	-	TGCAGCGGGGGGGTGAGAGAAAAACTGTTTTTT	CSGGVREKLFF
TRBJ2-2	many	TRBV9	-	TGTGCCAGCAGTCGTAGAACAACCGGGGAGCTGTTTTTT	CASSRRTTGELFF
TRBJ1-1	-	TRBV7-8	-	TGTACCAGCAGCTTAGAAGGCATTTACACTGAAGCTTTCTTT	CTSSLEGIYTEAFF
TRBJ1-1	-	TRBV20-1	TRBD1	TGCAGTGCTGCGAGGACAGGGGGCGTGACTGAAGCTTTCTTT	CSAARTGGVTEAFF
TRBJ2-1	-	TRBV7-9	-	TGTGCCAGCAGCGGCGACTGGCGGTACAATGAGCAGTTCTTC	CASSGDWRYNEQFF
TRBJ2-7	-	TRBV7-8	-	TGTGCCAGCAGCTTCGGCTCCTACGAGCAGTACTTC	CASSFGSYEQYF
TRBJ2-6	many	TRBV25-1	-	TGTGCCAGCAGTGAATATGGGTCTGGGGCCAACGTCCTGACTTTC	CASSEYGSGANVLTF
TRBJ2-1	-	TRBV9	TRBD2	TGTGCCAGCAGCGTAGGGCTAGCGGGGGCGGAACGGCAGTTCTTC	CASSVGLAGAERQFF
TRBJ1-2	many	TRBV20-1	TRBD1	TGCAGTGCTCGGGACAGGGACCCCTATGGCTACACCTTC	CSARDRDPYGYTF
TRBJ2-1	-	TRBV20-1	TRBD2	TGCAGTGCTCCCACCCCGGGACTAGCGGGGAATGAGCAGTTCTTC	CSAPTPGLAGNEQFF
TRBJ2-7	-	TRBV5-1	TRBD2	TGCGCCAGCAGCCTCCGGGGACTAGCGGGGGACTCCTACGAGCAGTACTTC	CASSLRGLAGDSYEQYF
TRBJ1-4	many	TRBV7-6	TRBD1	TGTGCCAGCAGGTTCGCAGGGGGCGCGGAAGAAAAACTGTTTTTT	CASRFAGGAEEKLFF
TRBJ2-5	-	TRBV3-1	-	TGTGCCAGCAGCCTAGGATCTAGACTGGGCGAAGAGACCCAGTACTTC	CASSLGSRLGEETQYF
TRBJ2-7	many	TRBV6-6	-	TGTGCCAGCAGGCAGGGTGTATCCTACGAGCAGTACTTC	CASRQGVSYEQYF
TRBJ1-1	-	TRBV7-2	TRBD1	TGTGCCAGCAGCGCCCTTAACAGGGGTCCTGAAGCTTTCTTT	CASSALNRGPEAFF
TRBJ1-1	-	TRBV7-6	-	TGTGCCAGCAGCTTTCAGGGAGGGGAAGCTTTCTTT	CASSFQGGEAFF
TRBJ2-7	-	TRBV13	-	TGTGCCAGCAGCTTAGGGACTCCTTACGAGCAGTACTTC	CASSLGTPYEQYF
TRBJ2-3	many	TRBV10-3	TRBD2	TGTGCCATCAGTGTGAGCGGGGCCACAGATACGCAGTATTTT	CAISVSGATDTQYF
TRBJ2-1	-	TRBV7-9	-	TGTGCCAGCAGCTATCCCGGACAGTACAATGAGCAGTTCTTC	CASSYPGQYNEQFF
TRBJ1-4	many	TRBV7-2	TRBD1	TGTGCCAGCAGCATCCAGGGGGCGCCTAATGAAAAACTGTTTTTT	CASSIQGAPNEKLFF
TRBJ2-1	once	TRBV3-1	-	TGTGCCAGCAGCCAAGATCACGGGGGTCCCAATGAGCAGTTCTTC	CASSQDHGGPNEQFF
TRBJ2-1	many	TRBV12-3/TRBV12-4	TRBD2	TGTGCCAGCAGTTTCGGTAGCGGGAGTCGACGGAATGAGCAGTTCTTC	CASSFGSGSRRNEQFF
TRBJ2-2	few	TRBV5-1	TRBD1	TGCGCCAGCAGCCCAGGGGACAGGAGCACCGGGGAGCTGTTTTTT	CASSPGDRSTGELFF
TRBJ2-5	many	TRBV12-3/TRBV12-4	TRBD2	TGTGCCAGCAGGGGCCTAGCGGGGGGCTACCAAGAGACCCAGTACTTC	CASRGLAGGYQETQYF
TRBJ1-5	-	TRBV2	-	TGTGTCAGCAGAGCGGCAGAGAGGGGCAATCAGCCCCAGCATTTT	CVSRAAERGNQPQHF
TRBJ1-2	-	TRBV3-1	-	TGTGCCAGCAGCCAAGCCGCAGGGGCCCACGGCTACACCTTC	CASSQAAGAHGYTF
TRBJ1-1	few	TRBV2	-	TGTGCCAGCAGTGAACAGGACACTGAAGCTTTCTTT	CASSEQDTEAFF
TRBJ2-1	many	TRBV12-3/TRBV12-4	TRBD2	TGTGCCAGCAGTTTAGCCTACTCAACTAGCGGGGGACACAATGAGCAGTTCTTC	CASSLAYSTSGGHNEQFF
TRBJ2-5	many	TRBV2	-	TGTGCCAGCACCCTGAAAGAGACCCAGTACTTC	CASTLKETQYF
TRBJ2-5	once	TRBV4-3	-	TGCGCCAGCAGCCAAGATTTGGGCGCGTGGGTTCAGTACTTC	CASSQDLGAWVQYF
TRBJ2-1	-	TRBV5-1	-	TGCGCCAGCAGCTTGGAAAATCCCGCACTAAATGAGCAGTTCTTC	CASSLENPALNEQFF
TRBJ2-1	-	TRBV5-1	TRBD2	TGCGCCAGCAGCTTGACTAGCGGTGTACGGAATGAGCAGTTCTTC	CASSLTSGVRNEQFF
TRBJ2-3	-	TRBV5-1	-	TGCGCCAGCAGCTTGGGTGTAGCCTACACAGGTACGCAGTATTTT	CASSLGVAYTGTQYF
TRBJ2-5	-	TRBV20-1	-	TGCAGTGCTAACGGACATCTTCAAGAGACCCAGTACTTC	CSANGHLQETQYF